The 8 T cell receptor beta chains presented below share a single source sample, sequenced in a study of shared clonotypes between healthy human individuals. Repertoires were generated with immunoSEQ multiplex PCR, while TCRdb's copy carries only in-frame clones and drops some. The sample has roughly 2 million clones; approximately 95% are singletons. Input material: naive CD4+ T cells sorted from blood. Described subset: CD45RA+ positively selected. The receptors shown here come from a man between 18 and 29 years old in good health.

The CDR3 loop is CASSKTYQASYNEQFF. The CDR3 coding sequence is TGTGCCAGTAGTAAGACATATCAGGCCTCCTACAATGAGCAGTTCTTC. The chain combines TRBV19 with TRBJ2-1; D gene ambiguous. The CDR3 runs 16 residues. The germline CDR1 and CDR2 sequences are LNHDA and SQIVND (reference sequence). Trimming removed 4 bases at V and 0 bases at J, with 13 bases between.

Concerning this clone: Other DNA sequences in the sample encode the same CDR3. The V and J genes are TRBV5-1 and TRBJ1-6, with 7 bases lining up with TRBD1. The V gene's germline CDR1 is SGHRS and CDR2 YFSETQ. V shed 3 bases and J 7 bases; nucleotides not matched to a gene: 4. The CDR3 is 14 amino acids. CDR3 loop: CASSSGQENSPLHF. DNA for the CDR3: TGCGCCAGCAGCTCTGGACAGGAAAATTCACCCCTCCACTTT.

The count of this clone is one. The J gene is TRBJ1-2, the V gene TRBV6-6; no clear D. With 5 bases removed from V and 8 bases from J, the gap between germline ends came to 15 bases. The CDR3 is 13 amino acids. Germline loops: CDR1 MNHNY, CDR2 SVGAGI (reference sequence). CDR3 nucleotide sequence: TGTGCCAGCAGTCTGCGGGCCGTCGGAGGCTACACCTTC. As protein: CASSLRAVGGYTF.

The CDR3 region is CASSLVDRSYEQYF. CDR3 DNA: TGTGCCAGCAGCTTGGTGGACAGGTCGTACGAGCAGTACTTC. The chain combines TRBV5-6 with TRBJ2-7, with 7 positions matching TRBD1. The CDR3 runs to 14 residues. V lost 0 bases and J lost 4; bases outside the gene matches: 4. Germline V lookup: CDR1 SGHDT, CDR2 YYEEEE.

This clone was detected only a few times. The chain carries TRBV28 and TRBJ1-6, with D perhaps matching TRBD1 (5 bases). V lost 5 bases, J lost 6 bases, and 14 bases lay in between. The CDR3 contains 15 residues. Germline lookup yields CDR1 MDHEN and CDR2 SYDVKM. CDR3: CASSLRDRANSPLHF. Written as DNA, the CDR3 is TGTGCCAGCAGTCTCCGGGACCGTGCTAATTCACCCCTCCACTTT.

This chain joins TRBV9 and TRBJ2-1; D remains unclear. The CDR3 extends over 13 amino acids. Germline loops: CDR1 SGDLS, CDR2 YYNGEE. V shed 0 bases and J shed 7 bases, with 8 bases lying between them. The CDR3 DNA reads as TGTGCCAGCAGCGTAGGGGCCCAGAATGAGCAGTTCTTC. Residues: CASSVGAQNEQFF.

V gene TRBV5-6 combines with J gene TRBJ2-5, with 8 bases fitting TRBD2. Germline CDR1 is SGHDT and CDR2 is YYEEEE. Germline trimming cut 3 bases from V and 3 bases from J; bases unmatched to any gene: 13. This CDR3 contains 17 residues. The CDR3, as DNA: TGTGCCAGCAGCTACCCGGGAGGGGGTGATGGGAAAGAGACCCAGTACTTC. It is translated as CASSYPGGGDGKETQYF.

Here the CDR3 DNA reads TGTGCCAGCAGCATGGTGGGGACAGGGGTCGAGACCCAGTACTTC. Amino acids: CASSMVGTGVETQYF. The chain couples TRBV5-4 to TRBJ2-5, with 10 nucleotides matching TRBD1. The trim removed 4 bases at V and 5 bases at J, leaving 8 bases unmatched. CDR1 is SGHNT, CDR2 YYREEE, per germline (reference sequence). This CDR3 comprises 15 residues. The whole variable domain, filled in from reference TRBV5-4 and TRBJ2-5, reads ETGVTQSPTHLIKTRGQQVTLRCSSQSGHNTVSWYQQALGQGPQFIFQYYREEENGRGNFPPRFSGLQFPNYSSELNVNALELDDSALYLCASSMVGTGVETQYFGPGTRLLVL.